This entry is about one T cell receptor (beta chain). Its antigen is unidentified. The sample originates from a study of graft-versus-host responses after intestinal transplantation. Overall study context: The whole recipient group had anti-thymocyte globulin induction followed by tacrolimus and steroids for around 3 years.

The data were produced by immunoSEQ multiplex PCR, yet TCRdb's version contains in-frame clones alone and is incomplete. The table lists tens of thousands of clones, around nine tenths of them singletons. Whole-study findings and limits: Graft-donor T cell macrochimerism in patients accompanied high graft-versus-host to host-versus-graft clonal ratios in allografts.

The germline CDR1 and CDR2 sequences are SEHNR and FQNEAQ (reference sequence). V dropped 4 bases and J dropped 11; count of bases not matched to a gene: 9. This CDR3 has 14 residues. The input for sequencing was unstimulated CD8+ T cells sorted from spleen or lymph node cells, taken before intestinal transplant. The receptor comes from a human donor who received an intestinal transplant. The V gene is TRBV7-9, the J gene TRBJ2-3; 10 bases align to TRBD2. The chain's CDR3 is CASSSSSGRDEQYF. CDR3 coding DNA: TGTGCCAGCAGCTCTTCTAGCGGGAGAGATGAGCAGTATTTT.